The clone carrying this TCR beta chain occurred many times. The sample originates from a study of low-dose radiotherapy and immunotherapy resistance in tumors. Alpha and beta chains were covered, as first-strand cDNA relied on TRAV- and TRBV-specific primers. Over approximately 20 PCR cycles, TCRs were amplified from a constant-region primer and V-primer adapter. One entry per CDR3 protein results from TCRdb running MiXCR on the reads. The repertoire consists of 40,000 or so distinct CDR3 sequences, with roughly 20% occurring once and the leading ten covering roughly 9.4%. Time point reported: after trial treatment. Treatment: LDRT plus nivolumab, ipilimumab, low-dose cyclophosphamide and aspirin (RACIN trial). This receptor was identified in a female donor with ovarian cancer. Material: PBMCs, obtained after low-dose radiotherapy plus immunotherapy.

CDR3 amino acids: CASSEWMQETQYF. CDR3 nucleotide sequence: TGTGCCAGCAGTGAGTGGATGCAAGAGACCCAGTACTTC. V gene TRBV2 combines with J gene TRBJ2-5, with D unresolved. Trimming took 3 bases from V and 2 from J, leaving 7 bases between them. The CDR3 loop spans 13 amino acids. Germline CDR1 SNHLY, CDR2 FYNNEI. Looking up the rest from reference TRBV2 and TRBJ2-5 gives the full variable domain: EPEVTQTPSHQVTQMGQEVILRCVPISNHLYFYWYRQILGQKVEFLVSFYNNEISEKSEIFDDQFSVERPDGSNFTLKIRSTKLEDSAMYFCASSEWMQETQYFGPGTRLLVL.